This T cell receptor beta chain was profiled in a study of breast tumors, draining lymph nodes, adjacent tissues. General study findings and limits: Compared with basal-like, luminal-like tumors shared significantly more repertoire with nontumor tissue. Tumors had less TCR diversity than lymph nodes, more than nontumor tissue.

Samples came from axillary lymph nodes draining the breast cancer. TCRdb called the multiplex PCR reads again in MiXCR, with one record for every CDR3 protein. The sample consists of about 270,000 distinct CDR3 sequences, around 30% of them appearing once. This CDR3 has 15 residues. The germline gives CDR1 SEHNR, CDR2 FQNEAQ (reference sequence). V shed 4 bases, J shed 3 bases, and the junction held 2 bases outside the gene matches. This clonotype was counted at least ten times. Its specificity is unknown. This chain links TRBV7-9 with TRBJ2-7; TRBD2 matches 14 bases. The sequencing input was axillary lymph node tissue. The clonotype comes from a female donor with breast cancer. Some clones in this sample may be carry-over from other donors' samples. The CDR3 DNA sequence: TGTGCCAGCAGCTACGGACTAGCGGGAGGCTACGAGCAGTACTTC. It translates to CASSYGLAGGYEQYF.